The rows below give T cell receptor beta chains drawn from one sample of a study of CD8+ T cells in alopecia areata. Libraries were prepared by immunoSEQ multiplex PCR; TCRdb keeps only in-frame clonotypes and omits some of them. The table includes about 76,000 clones, around 29% detected once. Source: CD8+ T cells sorted from blood, taken at week 4, from a patient treated with tofacitinib. The receptors here all came from a human donor with alopecia areata. Both conserved end residues are part of each CDR3. A D gene is named only where the DNA matches it firmly. Not all rows give a size; the values are once, few, many and, for expanded clones, a class.

d_call cdr3_length clone_size j_call v_call cdr3_aa cdr3_nt
TRBD1 16 - TRBJ2-2 TRBV9 CASSHYGTENTGELFF TGTGCCAGCAGCCACTACGGGACAGAAAACACCGGGGAGCTGTTTTTT
- 13 few TRBJ2-7 TRBV29-1 CSVSTGGSYEQYF TGCAGCGTTTCTACCGGGGGCTCCTACGAGCAGTACTTC
- 13 few TRBJ2-3 TRBV27 CASSPVVADTQYF TGTGCCAGCTCGCCGGTAGTCGCAGATACGCAGTATTTT
- 16 few TRBJ2-1 TRBV29-1 CSVLGTREKSRNEQFF TGCAGCGTTCTGGGTACCCGGGAGAAGAGTCGCAATGAGCAGTTCTTC
TRBD1 14 - TRBJ2-7 TRBV2 CASSPGTGSYEQYF TGTGCCAGCAGCCCCGGGACAGGGTCCTACGAGCAGTACTTC
TRBD2 14 - TRBJ2-1 TRBV6-4 CASSEIAGNNEQFF TGTGCCAGCAGTGAGATAGCGGGTAACAATGAGCAGTTCTTC
TRBD1 15 few TRBJ2-5 TRBV5-6 CASSPRQGQGETQYF TGTGCCAGCAGCCCCCGACAGGGGCAGGGAGAGACCCAGTACTTC
TRBD2 16 - TRBJ2-5 TRBV9 CASSGRTSGPQETQYF TGTGCCAGCAGCGGGCGGACTAGCGGGCCCCAAGAGACCCAGTACTTC
- 13 - TRBJ1-2 TRBV29-1 CSVRVELGYGYTF TGCAGCGTTCGAGTGGAGCTGGGATATGGCTACACCTTC
- 12 - TRBJ2-7 TRBV29-1 CSVGDGDYEQYF TGCAGCGTTGGGGACGGGGATTACGAGCAGTACTTC
- 12 - TRBJ2-7 TRBV29-1 CSADSGSDEQYF TGCAGCGCGGACTCCGGATCGGACGAGCAGTACTTC
- 11 few TRBJ2-7 TRBV20-1 CSARMEYEQYF TGCAGTGCTAGGATGGAGTACGAGCAGTACTTC
TRBD1 15 - TRBJ1-2 TRBV7-8 CASSLSRTGGSGYTF TGTGCCAGCAGCTTATCCAGGACAGGTGGATCCGGCTACACCTTC
TRBD2 13 - TRBJ2-7 TRBV29-1 CSVDRGSGYEQYF TGCAGCGTTGACCGCGGGAGTGGCTACGAGCAGTACTTC
- 11 - TRBJ2-7 TRBV6-1 CASSGNYEQYF TGTGCCAGCAGCGGGAACTACGAGCAGTACTTC
- 13 - TRBJ2-3 TRBV30 CAWRPGVQDTQYF TGTGCCTGGAGACCAGGCGTCCAAGATACGCAGTATTTT
TRBD1 13 - TRBJ1-1 TRBV29-1 CSDTGGMNTEAFF TGCAGCGATACAGGGGGCATGAACACTGAAGCTTTCTTT
- 14 few TRBJ2-1 TRBV7-9 CASSSRDSFKEQFF TGTGCCAGCAGCAGCCGGGACTCCTTTAAGGAGCAGTTCTTC
TRBD2 20 few TRBJ2-5 TRBV28 CASSFSGSLLKNQYQETQYF TGTGCCAGCAGTTTTAGCGGGAGTTTGCTCAAAAACCAGTACCAAGAGACCCAGTACTTC
TRBD2 13 few TRBJ2-7 TRBV29-1 CSVLAGASYEQYF TGCAGCGTGCTAGCGGGAGCCTCCTACGAGCAGTACTTC
- 13 few TRBJ2-7 TRBV6-5 CASSYREGHEQYF TGTGCCAGCAGTTACAGGGAAGGCCACGAGCAGTACTTC
- 14 - TRBJ2-1 TRBV7-9 CASSLGLASNEQFF TGTGCCAGCAGCTTAGGGCTAGCCTCCAATGAGCAGTTCTTC
- 13 - TRBJ2-7 TRBV4-2 CASSQGLAYEQYF TGTGCCAGCAGCCAAGGACTAGCCTACGAGCAGTACTTC
- 13 - TRBJ2-7 TRBV29-1 CSVEKRNPYEQYF TGCAGCGTTGAAAAAAGGAACCCCTACGAGCAGTACTTC